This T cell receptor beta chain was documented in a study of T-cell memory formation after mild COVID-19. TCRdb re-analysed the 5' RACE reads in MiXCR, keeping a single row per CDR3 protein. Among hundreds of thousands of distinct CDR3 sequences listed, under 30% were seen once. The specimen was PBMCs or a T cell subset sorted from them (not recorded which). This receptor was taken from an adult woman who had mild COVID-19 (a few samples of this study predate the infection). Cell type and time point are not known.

DNA for the CDR3: TGTGCCATCAGTGATTGGGGGGAAAGGAACGAGCAGTACTTC. This gives the protein CAISDWGERNEQYF. The chain has TRBV10-3 and TRBJ2-7; a weak D match, TRBD2 (6 bases). This CDR3 has 14 amino acids. Germline loops: CDR1 ENHRY, CDR2 SYGVKD. With 3 bases removed from V and 5 bases from J, the gap between germline ends came to 14 bases.